The rows below give T cell receptor beta chains drawn from one sample of a study of T cells in Graves' hyperthyroidism and ophthalmopathy. TCRdb reprocessed the multiplex PCR reads via MiXCR and lists one record per CDR3 protein. Of 300,000 to 450,000 distinct CDR3 sequences listed, roughly 13% are singletons. The sample comprised blood. The receptors here all came from a man aged 25-40 years with Graves' hyperthyroidism that later progressed to Graves' ophthalmopathy. CDR3s include the opening cysteine and the closing phenylalanine or tryptophan. Fields, in order: clone size, V gene, D gene, J gene, CDR3 DNA, CDR3 protein. A D gene is named only where the DNA matches it firmly. Some rows have no size entry. The others give once, few or many, or a class for an expanded clone.

few	TRBV15	TRBD1	TRBJ1-4	TGTGCCACCAGCAGAGTAACAGGGGGAAGGGGTAATGAAAAACTGTTTTTT	CATSRVTGGRGNEKLFF
many	TRBV19	TRBD2	TRBJ2-5	TGTGCCAGTACTCCTTCTAGCGGGGGGGCGAAGACCCAGTACTTC	CASTPSSGGAKTQYF
.	TRBV12-3/TRBV12-4	.	TRBJ2-3	TGTGCCAGCAGTTTCCAGGGGCCAGATACGCAGTATTTT	CASSFQGPDTQYF
.	TRBV6-2/TRBV6-3	.	TRBJ2-3	TGTGCCAGCAGTGAGCCGGGTACGCAGTATTTT	CASSEPGTQYF
many	TRBV12-3/TRBV12-4	.	TRBJ1-1	TGTGCCAGCAGTCCCCGGCGGGGGAACACTGAAGCTTTCTTT	CASSPRRGNTEAFF
few	TRBV5-1	.	TRBJ2-7	TGCGCCAGCAGCATGACAGGAGCCTACGAGCAGTACTTC	CASSMTGAYEQYF
.	TRBV20-1	.	TRBJ2-1	TGCAGTGCCCCTCGACAGCGCTCCTACAATGAGCAGTTCTTC	CSAPRQRSYNEQFF
many	TRBV6-1	.	TRBJ1-5	TGTGCCAGCGCGCGACAAATTAGCAATCAGCCCCAGCATTTT	CASARQISNQPQHF
.	TRBV19	.	TRBJ2-5	TGTGCCAGTAGTATAGGGGACGGACCCCAGTACTTC	CASSIGDGPQYF
many	TRBV5-5	.	TRBJ2-2	TGTGCCAGCAGCTTGGTGTGGAGAGCCGGGGAGCTGTTTTTT	CASSLVWRAGELFF
many	TRBV28	.	TRBJ1-1	TGTGCCAGCAGTTCCGGGGGGATGGGACGGGGCACTGAAGCTTTCTTT	CASSSGGMGRGTEAFF
many	TRBV28	.	TRBJ2-7	TGTGCCAGCCGACCGACGGGAACCCGAAGCGGTGGGCAGTACTTC	CASRPTGTRSGGQYF
many	TRBV28	.	TRBJ2-1	TGTGCCAGCAGTTCCCCCGGGGCCGGGAGAAATGAGCAGTTCTTC	CASSSPGAGRNEQFF
few	TRBV3-1	TRBD1	TRBJ1-6	TGTGCCAGCAGCCAAGAAAACAGGGGGCTAGGTTCACCCCTCCACTTT	CASSQENRGLGSPLHF
many	TRBV3-1	TRBD2	TRBJ2-5	TGTGCCAGCAGCCAGGGTGGGGGGGATGGAGAGACCCAGTACTTC	CASSQGGGDGETQYF
few	TRBV11-2	.	TRBJ2-1	TGTGCCAGCAGCTTAGAGGGGGGGCCTTGGGTAGAGCAGTTCTTC	CASSLEGGPWVEQFF
few	TRBV7-8	.	TRBJ2-2	TGTGCCAGCAGCTTAGTCAGGGTTTCAGTCGTGTTAGGGGAGCTGTTTTTT	CASSLVRVSVVLGELFF
many	TRBV6-5	TRBD2	TRBJ2-2	TGTGCCAGCAGTTACGAGGAAGGGACTAGCGGGGGGGTGAACACCGGGGAGCTGTTTTTT	CASSYEEGTSGGVNTGELFF
many	TRBV11-2	.	TRBJ2-3	TGTGCCAGCAGCTTAGTAGTCCTGAGCACAGATACGCAGTATTTT	CASSLVVLSTDTQYF
many	TRBV5-1	TRBD1	TRBJ2-1	TGCGCCAGCAGCGGGGACAGCTCCTACAATGAGCAGTTCTTC	CASSGDSSYNEQFF
few	TRBV5-4	.	TRBJ2-1	TGTGCCAGCAACCGGGGGCCTACCATCAATGAGCAGTTCTTC	CASNRGPTINEQFF
many	TRBV2	.	TRBJ1-2	TGTGCCAGCAGCGCAGTGGGGACTAACTATGGCTACACCTTC	CASSAVGTNYGYTF
few	TRBV24-1	.	TRBJ2-5	TGTGCCACCAGTGACCCTGCAAACGGACACAACCAAGAGACCCAGTACTTC	CATSDPANGHNQETQYF
many	TRBV9	.	TRBJ2-5	TGTGCCAGCAGCGCCAGACCTGGGCAGACCCAGTACTTC	CASSARPGQTQYF
few	TRBV30	.	TRBJ2-6	TGTGCCTGCGCCGCTGGGGCCAACGTCCTGACTTTC	CACAAGANVLTF
many	TRBV2	.	TRBJ1-2	TGTGCCAGCAGTGAAGTGGGGGGAGCTACTAACTATGGCTACACCTTC	CASSEVGGATNYGYTF
many	TRBV20-1	TRBD1	TRBJ1-6	TGCAGTGCTGCCATACAGGGGAATGGATCACCCCTCCACTTT	CSAAIQGNGSPLHF
many	TRBV27	.	TRBJ1-1	TGTGCCAGCAGTTTGCGACAGCGCTCTGAAGCTTTCTTT	CASSLRQRSEAFF
many	TRBV2	.	TRBJ1-1	TGTGCCAGCAGTGACTCTCCGGGTGGAGCTTTCTTT	CASSDSPGGAFF
few	TRBV5-1	.	TRBJ2-1	TGCGCCAGCAGCTTCGGGACGCCCTCCAATCAGCAGTTCTTC	CASSFGTPSNQQFF
few	TRBV7-9	TRBD1	TRBJ2-1	TGTGCCAGCAGCCCGACAGGGGATACCTACAATGAGCAGTTCTTC	CASSPTGDTYNEQFF
few	TRBV29-1	TRBD1	TRBJ1-1	TGCAGCGCCCGTCTCACAGGGGAAGGTGCACGATTGAACACTGAAGCTTTCTTT	CSARLTGEGARLNTEAFF
.	TRBV11-2	.	TRBJ1-6	TGTGCCAGCAGTTTAAAAGGGGGGATACGATATAATTCACCCCTCCACTTT	CASSLKGGIRYNSPLHF
many	TRBV27	.	TRBJ2-7	TGTGCCAGCAGTTTAAGTGACTCCTACGAGCAGTACTTC	CASSLSDSYEQYF
.	TRBV10-3	TRBD1	TRBJ1-5	TGTGCCATCAGAGACAGGGAACAGCCCCAGCATTTT	CAIRDREQPQHF
.	TRBV3-1	.	TRBJ2-2	TGTGCCTCCTCACTAGTTCCCGGGGAGCTGTTTTTT	CASSLVPGELFF
few	TRBV9	TRBD1	TRBJ2-2	TGTGCCAGCAGCCCCAGACAGGGGATATTTGGCGGGGAGCTGTTTTTT	CASSPRQGIFGGELFF